The clone carrying this T cell receptor beta chain was seen at least ten times. Authors' processing steps: Estimation of nucleated cell counts relied on the amplification of reference gene primers. TCRdb's table, derived via immunoSEQ multiplex PCR, lists solely in-frame clones and lacks some. The DNA gave D and trimming, while V, J and clone size come from that table. Of 200,000 to 250,000 clones listed, approximately 80% are singletons. The sample is drawn from a study of blood T cell repertoires in COVID-19. Study overall: There were acute and convalescent COVID-19 samples, and they came from the United States, Italy and Spain. Nucleic acid was either cDNA or gDNA, and it came from T cells, B-cell-depleted T cells, or PBMCs.

The receptor was isolated from a man older than 75 with acute or convalescent COVID-19. Sequenced input: peripheral blood.

CDR3 sequence: CASSLVGAGGRLNIQYF. CDR3 bases: TGTGCCAGCAGCTTAGTGGGAGCGGGGGGGCGGTTGAACATTCAGTACTTC. This sequence joins TRBV7-8 and TRBJ2-4; 10 nucleotides align to TRBD2. Per germline, CDR1 SGHVS and CDR2 FQNEAQ. Trimming cost V 1 base and J 7 bases; bases outside gene matches: 10. This CDR3 contains 17 residues.